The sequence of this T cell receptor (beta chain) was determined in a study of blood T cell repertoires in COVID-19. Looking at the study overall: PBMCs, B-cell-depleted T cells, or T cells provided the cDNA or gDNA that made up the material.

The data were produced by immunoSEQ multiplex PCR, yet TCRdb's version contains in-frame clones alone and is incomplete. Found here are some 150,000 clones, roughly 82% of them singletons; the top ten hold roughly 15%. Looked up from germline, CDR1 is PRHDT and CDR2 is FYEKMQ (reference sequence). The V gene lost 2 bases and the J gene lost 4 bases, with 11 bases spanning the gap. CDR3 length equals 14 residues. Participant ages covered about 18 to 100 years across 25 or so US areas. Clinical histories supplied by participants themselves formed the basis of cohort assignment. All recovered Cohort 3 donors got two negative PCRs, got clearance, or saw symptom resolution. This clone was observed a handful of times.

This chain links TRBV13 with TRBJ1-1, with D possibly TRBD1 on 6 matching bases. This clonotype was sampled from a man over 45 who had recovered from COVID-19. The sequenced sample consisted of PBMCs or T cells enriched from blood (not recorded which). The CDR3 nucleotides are TGTGCCAGCAGCTTACGTGGGGGCACCACTGAAGCTTTCTTT. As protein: CASSLRGGTTEAFF.